This TCR beta chain stems from a study of blood T cell repertoires in COVID-19. Study summary: Collection of acute and convalescent COVID-19 samples took place in the United States, Italy and Spain. From T cells, B-cell-depleted T cells, or PBMCs came the material, which was cDNA or gDNA.

V shed 3 bases, J shed 4 bases, and the junction held 3 bases outside the gene matches. Germline V lookup: CDR1 LGHDT, CDR2 YNNKEL (reference sequence). CDR3 size: 14 residues. Original handling: Counts of nucleated cells, estimated from reference gene primer amplification, were obtained. Sequenced by immunoSEQ multiplex PCR; TCRdb stores in-frame clones only, minus some. For V, J and clone size, that table is used; D and trimming come from the DNA. The sample has about 310,000 clones, roughly 90% seen once; the top ten hold just under 9%. Among Cohort 3 donors, those recovered had two negative PCRs, clearance, or symptom resolution.

The chain is built from TRBV3-1 (or the pseudogene TRBV3-2) and TRBJ2-1, with 7 bases that match TRBD1. This clonotype was obtained from a young woman who had recovered from COVID-19. The sequenced sample was PBMCs or T cells enriched from blood (not recorded which). The CDR3 DNA reads TGTGCCAGCAGCCAGGAACAGGGGTACAATGAGCAGTTCTTC. Its protein product is CASSQEQGYNEQFF.